Below are 16 T cell receptor beta chains sequenced from a single sample in a study of blood T cell repertoires in COVID-19. The repertoire was sequenced with immunoSEQ multiplex PCR; TCRdb's copy has only in-frame clones and lacks some. The data contain some 240,000 clones, about 94% of them singletons. Sequenced input: peripheral blood. The receptors shown here come from a man in his 60s with COVID-19, enrolled during active disease.

The chain combines TRBV19 with TRBJ2-1, with TRBD1 matching over 7 bases. The CDR3 spans 15 residues. With V trimmed by 6 bases and J by 7 bases, 12 bases remained unmatched. CDR1 and CDR2 (germline): LNHDA, SQIVND (reference sequence). In DNA, the CDR3 is TGTGCCAGTAGCACTCGACAGGGTTTGAGGAATGAGCAGTTCTTC. Protein sequence: CASSTRQGLRNEQFF.

V gene TRBV6-6 combines with J gene TRBJ2-2; D unresolved. Germline assignment: CDR1 MNHNY and CDR2 SVGAGI (reference sequence). Trimming pared 2 bases from V and 4 bases from J, leaving 14 bases between. There are 16 residues in the CDR3. This chain's CDR3 is CASSYHSDTFTGELFF. The CDR3 bases are TGTGCCAGCAGTTACCATTCCGACACCTTCACCGGGGAGCTGTTTTTT.

The gene calls are TRBV18 and TRBJ2-2, with 10 bases identical to TRBD1. Germline V CDR1 and CDR2: KGHSH, LQKENI. V gave up 1 base and J gave up 6 bases; unmatched junction bases: 5. This CDR3 has 16 residues. The CDR3 DNA sequence: TGTGCCAGCTCACCACGGGACAGGGGTTCGGCCGGGGAGCTGTTTTTT. It is translated as CASSPRDRGSAGELFF.

The CDR3 loop reads CASSPSPTGNYGYTF. The CDR3 nucleotides are TGTGCCAGCAGTCCCAGCCCTACAGGGAACTATGGCTACACCTTC. V usage is TRBV11-2 and J usage is TRBJ1-2, with TRBD1 as a possible D gene (6 bases). V dropped 6 bases and J dropped 2 bases, with 16 bases sitting between them. The germline CDR1 and CDR2 sequences are SGHAT and FQNNGV. This CDR3 is built from 15 residues.

The sample holds one count of this clone. This chain joins TRBV19 and TRBJ1-1; a possible D gene is TRBD1 (6 bases). V lost 5 bases and J 5 bases, leaving 15 bases between the germline ends. CDR1 and CDR2 (germline): LNHDA, SQIVND (reference sequence). This CDR3 comprises 14 residues. The CDR3 sequence is CASSALSRGTEAFF. The CDR3, as DNA: TGTGCCAGTAGTGCTCTTTCCAGGGGTACTGAAGCTTTCTTT.

The chain is built from TRBV19 and TRBJ1-5; unclear D gene. The CDR3 is made up of 13 amino acids. CDR1 is LNHDA and CDR2 is SQIVND in the germline V gene (reference sequence). The V end lost 0 bases, the J end lost 8 bases, and 8 bases lay between the germline ends. CDR3 nucleotides: TGTGCCAGTAGTATAGATAAATCTAAGCCCCAGCATTTT. It codes for CASSIDKSKPQHF. The full variable domain, completed using reference TRBV19 and TRBJ1-5, is DGGITQSPKYLFRKEGQNVTLSCEQNLNHDAMYWYRQDPGQGLRLIYYSQIVNDFQKGDIAEGYSVSREKKESFPLTVTSAQKNPTAFYLCASSIDKSKPQHFGDGTRLSIL.

The rearrangement uses TRBV28 and TRBJ1-5, with D possibly being TRBD1 (5 bases). The V gene's germline CDR1 is MDHEN and CDR2 SYDVKM. The V end lost 5 bases, the J end lost 6 bases, and 20 bases lay between the germline ends. The CDR3 runs to 16 residues. The CDR3, as DNA: TGTGCCAGCAGTCACTTATCAGGAGGGGTGGGTCAGCCCCAGCATTTT. It yields the protein CASSHLSGGVGQPQHF.

The V gene is TRBV3-1 (or the pseudogene TRBV3-2), the J gene TRBJ1-1; 7 bases line up with TRBD1. V lost 1 base, J lost 5 bases, and 4 bases stayed unmatched. There are 14 residues in the CDR3. In germline, CDR1 is LGHDT, CDR2 YNNKEL (reference sequence). The CDR3 loop is CASSQGQGSTEAFF. CDR3 nucleotide sequence: TGTGCCAGCAGCCAAGGACAGGGCTCGACTGAAGCTTTCTTT.

DNA of the CDR3: TGTGCCAGCAGACAGGCAGCGAGCAATCAGCCCCAGCATTTT. This translates into CASRQAASNQPQHF. The chain links TRBV27 to TRBJ1-5; D is perhaps TRBD1 (5 bases). V was cut by 6 bases and J by 1 base, with 10 bases left in between. CDR1 and CDR2 (germline): MNHEY, SMNVEV (reference sequence). This CDR3 contains 14 residues.

The V and J genes are TRBV3-1 (or the pseudogene TRBV3-2) and TRBJ1-1; D perhaps matches TRBD1 (5 bases). Germline V CDR1 and CDR2: LGHDT, YNNKEL (reference sequence). V was trimmed by 0 bases and J by 4 bases, leaving 9 bases between them. This CDR3 spans 14 amino acids. The CDR3 DNA reads TGTGCCAGCAGCCAAGATGGGGCAGGCACTGAAGCTTTCTTT. Its translation: CASSQDGAGTEAFF.

The rearrangement joins TRBV23-1 to TRBJ2-3; 11 bases align to TRBD1. TRBV23-1 is recorded as an ORF, its role being uncertain. The CDR3 runs to 20 residues. J was trimmed by 2 bases and V by 2 bases; bases with no gene match: 15. CDR3 in DNA: TGCGCCAGCAGTCAAAGCGGACAGGGGGCGCAGTGGGATTTCACAGATACGCAGTATTTT. Protein product: CASSQSGQGAQWDFTDTQYF.

The V gene is TRBV5-1, the J gene TRBJ1-1; TRBD1 aligns across 9 bases. The germline V gene has CDR1 SGHRS and CDR2 YFSETQ. Germline trimming cut 3 bases from V and 1 base from J; bases unmatched to any gene: 4. The CDR3 has 15 amino acids. The CDR3 coding sequence is TGCGCCAGCAGCTCGGGACAGGGCAAGAACACTGAAGCTTTCTTT. It specifies CASSSGQGKNTEAFF.

The chain employs TRBV9 and TRBJ2-3, with unresolved D. This CDR3 is 16 amino acids long. The germline V gene encodes CDR1 SGDLS and CDR2 YYNGEE. Between the trimmed V and J ends, which lost 0 bases and 3 bases, there was a span of 14 bases. The CDR3 region is CASSVVPVGRTDTQYF. CDR3 nucleotides: TGTGCCAGCAGCGTAGTACCAGTTGGTCGAACAGATACGCAGTATTTT.

The CDR3 DNA sequence: TGTGCCAGCAGCTTAAATTTCGCCAGGGGCGGCTACACCTTC. It specifies CASSLNFARGGYTF. The chain carries TRBV7-2 and TRBJ1-2; the D gene is possibly TRBD1 (6 bases). The CDR3 spans 14 residues. The V end was cut by 2 bases, the J end by 8 bases, with 15 bases between. In germline, CDR1 is SGHTA, CDR2 FQGNSA.

V usage is TRBV6-6 and J usage is TRBJ1-4; D is undetermined. Trimming stripped 5 bases from V and 8 bases from J, with 9 bases between. Germline CDR1 MNHNY, CDR2 SVGAGI (reference sequence). This CDR3 spans 12 amino acids. This CDR3 is CASSHVEEKLFF. The CDR3 DNA follows: TGTGCCAGCAGTCACGTGGAGGAAAAACTGTTTTTT.

This chain uses TRBV18 with TRBJ2-1, with 7 bases identical to TRBD1. The CDR3 totals 14 residues. V dropped 1 base and J dropped 6; count of bases not matched to a gene: 3. Germline CDR1 KGHSH, CDR2 LQKENI. CDR3 nucleotides: TGTGCCAGCTCACCACAGGGGGCAGGCAATGAGCAGTTCTTC. This gives the protein CASSPQGAGNEQFF.